This TCR beta chain was identified in a study of blood T cell repertoires in COVID-19. Clones were read by immunoSEQ multiplex PCR, and TCRdb kept only the in-frame ones, dropping some. The sample lists 250,000 to 300,000 clones, 70% to 90% seen once, with approximately 2% in the top ten. Germline loops: CDR1 MNHEY, CDR2 SMNVEV (reference sequence). V was pared by 5 bases and J by 1 base, with 12 bases between. The length of the CDR3 is 15 residues. Sequencing was performed on PBMCs or T cells enriched from blood (not recorded which). The clonotype was recovered from a woman aged 60-75 years in a cohort exposed to, infected with or recovered from COVID-19 (not recorded which). This rearrangement joins TRBV27 to TRBJ2-4, with D perhaps matching TRBD1 (6 bases). CDR3 sequence (DNA): TGTGCCAGCAGTCCCCGACAGGCCGCCAAAAACATTCAGTACTTC. This codes for CASSPRQAAKNIQYF.